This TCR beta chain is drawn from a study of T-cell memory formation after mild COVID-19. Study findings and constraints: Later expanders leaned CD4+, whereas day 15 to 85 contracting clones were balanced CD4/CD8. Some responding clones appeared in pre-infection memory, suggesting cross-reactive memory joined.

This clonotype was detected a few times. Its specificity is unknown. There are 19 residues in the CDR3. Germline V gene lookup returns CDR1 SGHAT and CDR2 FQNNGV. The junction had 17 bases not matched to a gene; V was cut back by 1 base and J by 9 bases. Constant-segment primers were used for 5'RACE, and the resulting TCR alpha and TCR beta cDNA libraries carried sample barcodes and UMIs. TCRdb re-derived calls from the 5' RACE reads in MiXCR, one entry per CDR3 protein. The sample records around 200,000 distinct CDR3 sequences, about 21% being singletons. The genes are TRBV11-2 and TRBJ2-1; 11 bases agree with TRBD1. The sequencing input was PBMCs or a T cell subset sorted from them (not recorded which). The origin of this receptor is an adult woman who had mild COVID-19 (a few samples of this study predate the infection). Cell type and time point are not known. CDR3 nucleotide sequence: TGTGCCAGCAGCTTAGTTTTGGGACAGGGGGTCGTCTACAAGGGTGAGCAGTTCTTC. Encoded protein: CASSLVLGQGVVYKGEQFF.